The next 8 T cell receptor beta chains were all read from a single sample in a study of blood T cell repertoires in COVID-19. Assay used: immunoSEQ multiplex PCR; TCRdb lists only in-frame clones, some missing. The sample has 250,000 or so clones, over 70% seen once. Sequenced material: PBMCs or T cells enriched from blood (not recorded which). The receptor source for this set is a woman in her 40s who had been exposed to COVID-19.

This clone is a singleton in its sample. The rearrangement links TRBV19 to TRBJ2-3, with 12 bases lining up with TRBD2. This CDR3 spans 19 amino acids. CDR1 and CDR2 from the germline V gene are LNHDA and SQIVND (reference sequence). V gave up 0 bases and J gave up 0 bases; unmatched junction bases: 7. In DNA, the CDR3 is TGTGCCAGTAGTATAGATCTAGCGGGGGGGCTCTTTAGCACAGATACGCAGTATTTT. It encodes CASSIDLAGGLFSTDTQYF.

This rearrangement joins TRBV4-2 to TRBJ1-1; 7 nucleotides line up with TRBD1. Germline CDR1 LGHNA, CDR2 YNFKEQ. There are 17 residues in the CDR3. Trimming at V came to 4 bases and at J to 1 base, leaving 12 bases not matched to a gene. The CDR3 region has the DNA TGTGCCAGCAGCCGTCAGATCCGACGGACAGGGAACACTGAAGCTTTCTTT. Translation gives CASSRQIRRTGNTEAFF.

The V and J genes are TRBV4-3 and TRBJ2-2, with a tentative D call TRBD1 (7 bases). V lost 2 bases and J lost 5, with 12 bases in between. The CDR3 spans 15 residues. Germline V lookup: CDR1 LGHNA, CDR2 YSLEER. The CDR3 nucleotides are TGCGCCAGCAGCCAAAACTCAGGGGGGACCGGGGAGCTGTTTTTT. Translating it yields CASSQNSGGTGELFF.

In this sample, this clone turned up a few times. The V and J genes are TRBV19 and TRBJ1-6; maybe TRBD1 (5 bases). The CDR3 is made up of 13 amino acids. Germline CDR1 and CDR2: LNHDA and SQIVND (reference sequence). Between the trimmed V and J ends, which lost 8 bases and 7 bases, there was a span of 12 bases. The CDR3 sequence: CASQDRGNSPLHF. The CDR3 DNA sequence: TGTGCCAGTCAAGACCGGGGGAATTCACCCCTCCACTTT.

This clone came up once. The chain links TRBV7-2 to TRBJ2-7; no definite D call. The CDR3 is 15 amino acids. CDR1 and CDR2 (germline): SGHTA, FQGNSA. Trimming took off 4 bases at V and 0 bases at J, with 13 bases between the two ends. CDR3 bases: TGTGCCAGCAGCTCTTACCTTAGGAGCTCCTACGAGCAGTACTTC. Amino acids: CASSSYLRSSYEQYF.

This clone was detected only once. The CDR3 coding sequence is TGTGCCAGCAGTTTCTCGGACAGAACCTACGAGCAGTACTTC. This gives the protein CASSFSDRTYEQYF. The chain joins TRBV28 to TRBJ2-7, with D possibly matching TRBD1 (6 bases). The germline V gene encodes CDR1 MDHEN and CDR2 SYDVKM. Trimming took 3 bases from V and 2 from J, leaving 11 bases between them. CDR3 length: 14 residues.

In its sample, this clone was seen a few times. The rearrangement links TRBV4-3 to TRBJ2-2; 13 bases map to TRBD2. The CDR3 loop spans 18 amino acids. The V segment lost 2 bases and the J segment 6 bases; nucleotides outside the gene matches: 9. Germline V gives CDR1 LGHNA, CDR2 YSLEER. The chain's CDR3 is CASSQTSGRAPRAGELFF. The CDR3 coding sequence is TGCGCCAGCAGCCAAACTAGCGGGAGGGCCCCCCGTGCCGGGGAGCTGTTTTTT.

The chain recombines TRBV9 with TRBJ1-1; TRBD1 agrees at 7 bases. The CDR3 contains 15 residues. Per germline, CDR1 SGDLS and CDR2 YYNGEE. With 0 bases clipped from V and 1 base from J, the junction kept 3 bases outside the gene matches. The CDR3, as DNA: TGTGCCAGCAGCGTAGAGGGGGCCGGGAACACTGAAGCTTTCTTT. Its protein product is CASSVEGAGNTEAFF.